The 5 T cell receptor beta chains presented below share a single source sample, sequenced in a study of post-analysis software for immune sequencing data. Study-level points and caveats: Elevated frequency relative to controls characterized roughly 5 TRBV segments in patients, TRBV5-6, TRBV5-1 and TRBV20-1 among them.

Their recognized antigens are unknown. TCR beta cDNA libraries had unique molecular identifiers. TCRdb itself ran the PCR reads through MiXCR, one entry per CDR3 protein. The table lists about 820,000 distinct CDR3 sequences, around 50% of them singletons. Material: blood. Source of these receptors: a girl aged 5 to 17 with multiple sclerosis.

The V call is TRBV7-3, the J call TRBJ2-1; D is unclear. V dropped 2 bases and J dropped 6 bases, with 5 bases sitting between them. Germline CDR1 is SGHTA and CDR2 is FQGTGA. This CDR3 comprises 12 residues. The CDR3, as DNA: TGTGCCAGCAGCTTATACTCCAATGAGCAGTTCTTC. Its protein product is CASSLYSNEQFF.

The chain is built from TRBV20-1 and TRBJ2-3; TRBD1 might be the D (6 bases). The CDR3 is 17 residues long. Germline CDR1 reads DFQATT; CDR2 reads SNEGSKA (reference sequence). Trimming stripped 4 bases from V and 0 bases from J, with 20 bases between. The CDR3 loop reads CSAIGSGRGGSTDTQYF. CDR3 DNA: TGCAGTGCTATCGGGTCGGGGAGAGGGGGTAGCACAGATACGCAGTATTTT.

CDR3 sequence (DNA): TGCAGCGTTAATATTCAGGGGAGATCAAATCAGCCCCAGCATTTT. Translated, it gives CSVNIQGRSNQPQHF. The rearrangement uses TRBV29-1 and TRBJ1-5, with a weak D call TRBD1 (6 bases). Germline CDR1 and CDR2: SQVTM and ANQGSEA. The CDR3 sequence is 15 residues long. The V and J ends lost 5 bases and 4 bases respectively, with 18 bases between them.

The V and J genes are TRBV6-4 and TRBJ2-7; the D gene could be TRBD1 or TRBD2 (5 bases each). The CDR3 is 10 residues long. Deletions cut 8 bases from V and 5 bases from J, with 7 bases between. Germline V gives CDR1 MRHNA, CDR2 SNTAGT. In DNA, the CDR3 is TGTGCCAGCCGGGGCGACGAGCAGTACTTC. This encodes CASRGDEQYF.

This sequence joins TRBV20-1 and TRBJ2-4; the match to TRBD1 covers 7 bases. The V and J ends lost 2 bases and 8 bases, in that order; junction bases with no gene match: 9. The CDR3 totals 14 residues. Germline V CDR1 and CDR2: DFQATT, SNEGSKA (reference sequence). CDR3 in DNA: TGCAGTGCTAGATACGAGGGGGCGAGTTACATTCAGTACTTC. This encodes CSARYEGASYIQYF.